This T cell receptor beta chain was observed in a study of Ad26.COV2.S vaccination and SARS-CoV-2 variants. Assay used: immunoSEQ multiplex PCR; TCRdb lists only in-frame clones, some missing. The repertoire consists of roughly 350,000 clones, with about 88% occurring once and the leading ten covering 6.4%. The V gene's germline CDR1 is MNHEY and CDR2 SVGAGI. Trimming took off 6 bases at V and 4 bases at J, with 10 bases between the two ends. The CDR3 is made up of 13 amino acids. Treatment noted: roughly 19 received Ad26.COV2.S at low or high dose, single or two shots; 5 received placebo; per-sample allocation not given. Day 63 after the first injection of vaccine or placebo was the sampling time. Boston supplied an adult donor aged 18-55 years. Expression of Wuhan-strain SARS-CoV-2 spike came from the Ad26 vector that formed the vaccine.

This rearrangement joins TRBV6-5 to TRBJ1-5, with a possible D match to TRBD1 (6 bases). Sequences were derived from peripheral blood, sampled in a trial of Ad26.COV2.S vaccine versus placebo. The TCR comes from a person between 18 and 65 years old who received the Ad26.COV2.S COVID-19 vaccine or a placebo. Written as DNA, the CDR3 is TGTGCCAGCAGCATGACAGGAAATCAGCCCCAGCATTTT. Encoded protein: CASSMTGNQPQHF.